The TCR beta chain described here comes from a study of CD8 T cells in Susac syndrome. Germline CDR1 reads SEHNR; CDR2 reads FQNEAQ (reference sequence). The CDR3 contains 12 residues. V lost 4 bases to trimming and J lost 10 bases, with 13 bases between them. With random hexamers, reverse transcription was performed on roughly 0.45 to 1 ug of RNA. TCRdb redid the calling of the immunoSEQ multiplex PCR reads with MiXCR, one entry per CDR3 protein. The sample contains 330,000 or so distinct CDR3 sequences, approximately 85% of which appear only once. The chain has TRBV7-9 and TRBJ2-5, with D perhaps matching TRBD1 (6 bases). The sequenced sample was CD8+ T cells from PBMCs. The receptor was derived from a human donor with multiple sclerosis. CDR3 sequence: CASSYREGVQYF. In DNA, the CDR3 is TGTGCCAGCAGCTACAGGGAAGGGGTCCAGTACTTC.